The table lists the clone carrying this TCR beta chain with many counts. Its antigen is still unknown. TCRdb called the 5' RACE reads again in MiXCR, with one record for every CDR3 protein. The sample has fewer than 85,000 distinct CDR3 sequences; 3.5% to 4.5% are singletons. Indicated time point: longitudinal time-point 3. PBMCs numbering 2 million and stored at -80 C yielded the unsorted libraries. Deletions cut 4 bases from V and 7 bases from J, with 15 bases between. Looked up from germline, CDR1 is SGHRS and CDR2 is YFSETQ. This CDR3 is 14 amino acids long. These data come from a study of neurological immune-mediated disorders. Whole-study findings and limits: Phylogenetic analysis grouped 18 of 34 multiple sclerosis patients' repertoires together, suggesting a possible repertoire signature. The study found the most TCR clonal expansion in HTLV-1-associated myelopathy and the least in multiple sclerosis, below healthy controls.

The receptor's source is a woman aged 60-70 years with multiple sclerosis. Sequencing was performed on PBMCs. This sequence joins TRBV5-1 and TRBJ2-1; no definite D call. CDR3 bases: TGCGCCAGCAGCCAAAAGTGGCAGCCTAATGAGCAGTTCTTC. Residues: CASSQKWQPNEQFF.